This TCR beta chain was captured in a study of blood T cells in healthy people across ages. Germline-derived CDR1 and CDR2 are SQVTM and ANQGSEA. This CDR3 spans 12 amino acids. Trimming at V came to 8 bases and at J to 6 bases, leaving 7 bases not matched to a gene. The study, taken as a whole, reports: Underestimates were what the diversity estimates from one million T cells were considered to be.

Concerning this clonotype: Antigen unknown.

The sample, 7.5 to 10 milliliters of peripheral blood, was drawn from each donor. It was with a sample-barcoded 5' primer and a J-beta primer mix that a second PCR of roughly 7 to 12 cycles was run. A template-switch adaptor that had 12 random nucleotides put a tag on each cDNA molecule. The study obtained at least 3 million CDR3-containing paired-end reads from every sample. TCRdb analysed the 5' RACE reads with MiXCR anew, one entry per CDR3 protein. The sample gives 1.8 million or so distinct CDR3 sequences, roughly two fifths of which show up once; approximately 22% is in the top ten. The J gene is TRBJ2-3, the V gene TRBV29-1; 8 bases align to TRBD2. Material: blood. The sequence derives from a human donor in good health. CDR3 residues: CSLRGASDTQYF. The CDR3 region has the DNA TGCAGCTTGCGGGGGGCTAGTGATACGCAGTATTTT.